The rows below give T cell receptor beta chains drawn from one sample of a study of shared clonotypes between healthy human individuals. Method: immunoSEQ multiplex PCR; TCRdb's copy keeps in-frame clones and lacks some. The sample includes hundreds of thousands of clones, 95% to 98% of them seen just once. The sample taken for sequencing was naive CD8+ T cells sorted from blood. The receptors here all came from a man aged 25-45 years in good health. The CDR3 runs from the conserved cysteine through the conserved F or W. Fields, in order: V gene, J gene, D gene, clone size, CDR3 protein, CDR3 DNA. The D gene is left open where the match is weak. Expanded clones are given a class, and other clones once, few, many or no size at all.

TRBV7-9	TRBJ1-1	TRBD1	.	CASSPMGQPYTEAFF	TGTGCCAGCAGCCCGATGGGACAGCCCTACACTGAAGCTTTCTTT
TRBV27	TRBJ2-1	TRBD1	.	CASSLPGVGTGVRNEQFF	TGTGCCAGCAGTTTGCCAGGGGTCGGGACAGGGGTTCGAAATGAGCAGTTCTTC
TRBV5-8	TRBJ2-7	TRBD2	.	CASRETSGTYEQYF	TGTGCCAGCAGAGAGACTAGCGGTACCTACGAGCAGTACTTC
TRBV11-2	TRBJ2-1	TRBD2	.	CASSLLAGVPNEQFF	TGTGCCAGCAGCCTACTAGCGGGAGTGCCTAATGAGCAGTTCTTC
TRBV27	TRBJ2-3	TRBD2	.	CASRVLGLAGITDTQYF	TGTGCCAGCAGAGTCTTGGGACTAGCGGGGATCACAGATACGCAGTATTTT
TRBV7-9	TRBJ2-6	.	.	CASREASSGANVLTF	TGTGCCAGCAGAGAGGCCTCCTCTGGGGCCAACGTCCTGACTTTC
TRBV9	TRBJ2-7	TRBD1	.	CASSPQDRVYEQYF	TGTGCCAGCAGCCCCCAGGACAGGGTCTACGAGCAGTACTTC
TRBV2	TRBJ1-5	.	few	CASSDPRVLSQPQHF	TGTGCCAGCAGTGATCCTCGGGTTCTAAGTCAGCCCCAGCATTTT
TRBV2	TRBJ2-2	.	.	CASSETGDTGELFF	TGTGCCAGCAGTGAGACGGGGGACACCGGGGAGCTGTTTTTT
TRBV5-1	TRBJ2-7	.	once	CASSYGQSYEQYF	TGCGCCAGCAGCTATGGACAATCCTACGAGCAGTACTTC
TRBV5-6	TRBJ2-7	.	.	CASSFSGEQYF	TGTGCCAGCAGCTTCTCTGGCGAGCAGTACTTC
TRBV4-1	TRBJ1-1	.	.	CASSRTDTGTEAFF	TGCGCCAGCAGCCGCACGGACACGGGGACTGAAGCTTTCTTT
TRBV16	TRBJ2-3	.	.	CASRNTGFGTDTQYF	TGTGCCAGCAGAAATACGGGGTTTGGAACAGATACGCAGTATTTT
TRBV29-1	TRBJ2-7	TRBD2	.	CSVGGGAYEQYF	TGCAGCGTTGGGGGGGGAGCCTACGAGCAGTACTTC
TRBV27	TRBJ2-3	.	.	CASRPDWRGTDTQYF	TGTGCCAGCAGGCCCGATTGGCGCGGCACAGATACGCAGTATTTT
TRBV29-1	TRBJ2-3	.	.	CSVRGPNTDTQYF	TGCAGCGTTCGTGGACCGAATACAGATACGCAGTATTTT
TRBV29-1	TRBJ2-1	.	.	CSVEEGRYNEQFF	TGCAGCGTTGAAGAGGGCAGATACAATGAGCAGTTCTTC
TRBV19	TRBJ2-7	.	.	CASSGEDRTISYEQYF	TGTGCCAGTAGTGGAGAGGACAGGACTATCTCCTACGAGCAGTACTTC
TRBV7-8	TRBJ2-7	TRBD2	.	CASSLGIGGRGYEQYF	TGTGCCAGCAGCTTAGGGATCGGCGGGAGGGGGTACGAGCAGTACTTC
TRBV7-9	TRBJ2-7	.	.	CASSLEKVVSRKGYEQYF	TGTGCCAGCAGCTTAGAAAAGGTAGTGTCAAGGAAAGGATACGAGCAGTACTTC
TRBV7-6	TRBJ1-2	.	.	CASSPTGPNYGYTF	TGTGCCAGCAGCCCAACAGGGCCAAACTATGGCTACACCTTC
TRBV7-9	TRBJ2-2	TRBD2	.	CASSSTAHGLAGTTGELFF	TGTGCCAGCAGCTCCACGGCTCACGGACTAGCGGGGACAACCGGGGAGCTGTTTTTT
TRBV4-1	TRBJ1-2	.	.	CASSPETRLGDGYTF	TGCGCCAGCAGCCCCGAGACACGACTCGGGGATGGCTACACCTTC
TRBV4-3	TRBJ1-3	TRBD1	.	CASSQVNRGPFSGNTIYF	TGCGCCAGCAGCCAAGTTAACAGGGGCCCCTTCTCTGGAAACACCATATATTTT
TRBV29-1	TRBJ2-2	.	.	CSAGLNTGELFF	TGCAGCGCGGGACTTAACACCGGGGAGCTGTTTTTT
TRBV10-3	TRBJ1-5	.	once	CAISESTTTNQPQHF	TGTGCCATCAGTGAGTCGACTACAACAAATCAGCCCCAGCATTTT
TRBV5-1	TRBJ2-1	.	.	CASTQGNNEQFF	TGCGCCAGCACCCAGGGGAACAATGAGCAGTTCTTC
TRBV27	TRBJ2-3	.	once	CASSLFRSTDTQYF	TGTGCCAGCAGTTTATTCAGGTCCACAGATACGCAGTATTTT
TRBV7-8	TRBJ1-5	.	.	CASSLASTYQPQHF	TGTGCCAGCAGCTTAGCGAGCACATATCAGCCCCAGCATTTT
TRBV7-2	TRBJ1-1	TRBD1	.	CASSSWTGTTEAFF	TGTGCCAGCAGCTCATGGACAGGGACCACTGAAGCTTTCTTT
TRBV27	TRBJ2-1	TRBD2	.	CASSHRRIERTSGSKRHNEQFF	TGTGCCAGCAGTCATCGACGAATCGAACGGACTAGCGGGAGTAAGCGGCACAATGAGCAGTTCTTC
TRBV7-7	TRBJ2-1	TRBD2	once	CASSLELAGGNNEQFF	TGTGCCAGCAGCTTAGAACTAGCGGGAGGCAACAATGAGCAGTTCTTC
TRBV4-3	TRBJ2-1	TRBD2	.	CASSASTSTSGSYEQFF	TGCGCCAGCAGCGCCTCTACTTCGACTAGCGGGAGCTATGAGCAGTTCTTC
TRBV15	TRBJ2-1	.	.	CATSRDREDSEQFF	TGTGCCACCAGCAGAGATAGGGAGGACAGCGAACAGTTCTTC
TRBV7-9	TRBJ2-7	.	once	CASSLGGQPTAYEQYF	TGTGCCAGCAGCTTAGGTGGGCAGCCCACAGCCTACGAGCAGTACTTC